The next 5 T cell receptor beta chains were all read from a single sample in a study of blood T cell repertoires in COVID-19. Profiled with immunoSEQ multiplex PCR; TCRdb holds only in-frame clones, not every one. The table records roughly 230,000 clones, around 88% of them present only once. Material: peripheral blood. The receptors stem from a man in his forties with active or convalescent COVID-19.

The V call is TRBV24-1, the J call TRBJ2-3; 10 nucleotides match TRBD2. Germline V gene sequence: CDR1 KGHDR, CDR2 SFDVKD. V lost 10 bases, J lost 3 bases, and 3 bases stayed unmatched. The CDR3 totals 13 residues. The CDR3 DNA is TGTGCCACGTCTAGCGGGGGAACAGATACGCAGTATTTT. Translating gives CATSSGGTDTQYF.

V and J are TRBV5-1 and TRBJ2-7, with 9 positions matching TRBD1. Germline trimming cut 0 bases from V and 7 bases from J; bases unmatched to any gene: 8. CDR3 length: 15 residues. Germline CDR1 SGHRS, CDR2 YFSETQ. The CDR3 DNA is TGCGCCAGCAGCTTGGTGGGACAGGGCTTTGGGGAGCAGTACTTC. Translating it yields CASSLVGQGFGEQYF. The whole variable domain, remainder taken from reference TRBV5-1 and TRBJ2-7, is KAGVTQTPRYLIKTRGQQVTLSCSPISGHRSVSWYQQTPGQGLQFLFEYFSETQRNKGNFPGRFSGRQFSNSRSEMNVSTLELGDSALYLCASSLVGQGFGEQYFGPGTRLTVT.

This clone has only a few counts. This chain connects TRBV3-1 (or the pseudogene TRBV3-2) to TRBJ1-5, with TRBD1 matching over 8 bases. The CDR3 contains 15 residues. Germline CDR1 is LGHDT and CDR2 is YNNKEL (reference sequence). The ends lost 4 bases at V and 2 bases at J; junction bases unmatched: 4. CDR3 sequence reads: CASSPDRVGNQPQHF. DNA for the CDR3: TGTGCCAGCAGCCCGGACAGGGTAGGCAATCAGCCCCAGCATTTT.

The chain carries TRBV5-4 and TRBJ2-1; 10 bases match TRBD2. The V gene end was trimmed by 4 bases and the J gene end by 8 bases; junction bases not matched to a gene: 9. This CDR3 comprises 15 residues. Per germline, CDR1 SGHNT and CDR2 YYREEE (reference sequence). CDR3 loop: CASSRPSGGADEQFF. In DNA, the CDR3 is TGTGCCAGCAGCCGTCCAAGCGGGGGGGCCGATGAGCAGTTCTTC.

V and J are TRBV7-2 and TRBJ2-6; possible D gene TRBD2, 6 bases. From germline, CDR1 is SGHTA and CDR2 FQGNSA. V lost 1 base to trimming and J lost 2 bases, with 9 bases between them. The CDR3 has 16 amino acids. CDR3 amino acids: CASSLDGGAGANVLTF. The CDR3 nucleotides are TGTGCCAGCAGCTTAGACGGAGGGGCTGGGGCCAACGTCCTGACTTTC.